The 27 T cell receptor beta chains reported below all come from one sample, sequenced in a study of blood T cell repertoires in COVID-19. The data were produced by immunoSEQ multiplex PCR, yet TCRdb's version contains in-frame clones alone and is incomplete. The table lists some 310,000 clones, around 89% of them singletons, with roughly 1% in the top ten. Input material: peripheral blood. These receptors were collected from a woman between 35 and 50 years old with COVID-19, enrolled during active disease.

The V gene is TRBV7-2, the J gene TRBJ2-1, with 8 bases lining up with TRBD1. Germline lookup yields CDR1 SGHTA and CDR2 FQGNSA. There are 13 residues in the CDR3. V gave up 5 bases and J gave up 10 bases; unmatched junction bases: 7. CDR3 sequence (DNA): TGTGCCAGCAGCGGGCCAGGGGGCGCGGAGCAGTTCTTC. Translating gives CASSGPGGAEQFF. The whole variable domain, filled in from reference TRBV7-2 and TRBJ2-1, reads GAGVSQSPSNKVTEKGKDVELRCDPISGHTALYWYRQSLGQGLEFLIYFQGNSAPDKSGLPSDRFSAERTGGSVSTLTIQRTQQEDSAVYLCASSGPGGAEQFFGPGTRLTVL.

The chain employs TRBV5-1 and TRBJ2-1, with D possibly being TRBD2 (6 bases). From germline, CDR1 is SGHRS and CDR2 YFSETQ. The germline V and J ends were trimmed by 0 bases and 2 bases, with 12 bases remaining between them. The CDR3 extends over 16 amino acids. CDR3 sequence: CASSLDPRTTYNEQFF. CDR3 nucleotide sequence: TGCGCCAGCAGCTTGGACCCCAGGACTACCTACAATGAGCAGTTCTTC.

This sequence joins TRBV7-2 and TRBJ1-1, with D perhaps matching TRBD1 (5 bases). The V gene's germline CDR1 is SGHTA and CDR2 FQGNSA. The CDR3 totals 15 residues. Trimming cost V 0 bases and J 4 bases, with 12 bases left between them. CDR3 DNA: TGTGCCAGCAGCTTAGCGCGGAAGGGGCCCACTGAAGCTTTCTTT. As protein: CASSLARKGPTEAFF.

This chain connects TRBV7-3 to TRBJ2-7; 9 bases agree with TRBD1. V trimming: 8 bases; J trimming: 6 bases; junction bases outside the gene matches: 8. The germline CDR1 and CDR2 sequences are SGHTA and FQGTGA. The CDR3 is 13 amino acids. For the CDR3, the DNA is TGTGCCAGCCGGGGGACAGGGTCTAGCGAGCAGTACTTC. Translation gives CASRGTGSSEQYF.

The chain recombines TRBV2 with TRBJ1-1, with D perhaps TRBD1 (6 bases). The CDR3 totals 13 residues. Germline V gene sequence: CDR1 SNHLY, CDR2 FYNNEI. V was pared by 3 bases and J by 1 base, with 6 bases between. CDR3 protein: CASSETGNTEAFF. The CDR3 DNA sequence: TGTGCCAGCAGTGAGACAGGGAACACTGAAGCTTTCTTT.

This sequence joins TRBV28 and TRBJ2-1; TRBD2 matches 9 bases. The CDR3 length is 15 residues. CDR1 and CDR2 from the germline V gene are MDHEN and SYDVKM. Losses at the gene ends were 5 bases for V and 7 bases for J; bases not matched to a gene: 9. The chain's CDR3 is CASSPPGLAGNEQFF. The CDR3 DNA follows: TGTGCCAGCAGTCCGCCGGGACTAGCCGGTAATGAGCAGTTCTTC. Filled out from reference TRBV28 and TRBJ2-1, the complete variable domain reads DVKVTQSSRYLVKRTGEKVFLECVQDMDHENMFWYRQDPGLGLRLIYFSYDVKMKEKGDIPEGYSVSREKKERFSLILESASTNQTSMYLCASSPPGLAGNEQFFGPGTRLTVL.

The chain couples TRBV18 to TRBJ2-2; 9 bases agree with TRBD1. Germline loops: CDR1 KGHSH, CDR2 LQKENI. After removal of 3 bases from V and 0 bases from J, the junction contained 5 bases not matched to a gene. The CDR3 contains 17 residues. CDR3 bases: TGTGCCAGCTCACCCCGCCGGGACAGGGCGAACACCGGGGAGCTGTTTTTT. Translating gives CASSPRRDRANTGELFF.

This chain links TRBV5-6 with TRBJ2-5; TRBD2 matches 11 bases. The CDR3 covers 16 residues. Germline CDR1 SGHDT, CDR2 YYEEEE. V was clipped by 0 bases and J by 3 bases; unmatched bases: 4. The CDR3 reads CASSLVLAGGKETQYF. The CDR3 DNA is TGTGCCAGCAGCTTGGTTCTAGCGGGGGGCAAAGAGACCCAGTACTTC.

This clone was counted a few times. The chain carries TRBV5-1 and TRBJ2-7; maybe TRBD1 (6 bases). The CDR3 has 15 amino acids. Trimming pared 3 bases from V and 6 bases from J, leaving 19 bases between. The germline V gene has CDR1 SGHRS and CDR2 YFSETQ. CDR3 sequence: CASSSQGGPFSEQYF. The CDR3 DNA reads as TGCGCCAGCAGCTCACAGGGTGGCCCATTTTCCGAGCAGTACTTC.

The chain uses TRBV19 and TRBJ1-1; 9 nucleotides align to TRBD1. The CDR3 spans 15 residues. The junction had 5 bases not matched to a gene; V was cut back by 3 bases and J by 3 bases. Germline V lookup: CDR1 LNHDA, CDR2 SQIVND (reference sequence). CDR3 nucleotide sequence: TGTGCCAGTAGTATCGGACAGGGGAGGGACACTGAAGCTTTCTTT. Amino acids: CASSIGQGRDTEAFF.

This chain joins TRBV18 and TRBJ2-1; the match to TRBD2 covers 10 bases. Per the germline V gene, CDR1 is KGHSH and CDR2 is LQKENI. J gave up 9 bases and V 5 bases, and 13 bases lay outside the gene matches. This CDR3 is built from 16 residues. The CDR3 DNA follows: TGTGCCAGCTCATCACTAGCGGGGATGATGGGCGGTGAGCAGTTCTTC. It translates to CASSSLAGMMGGEQFF.

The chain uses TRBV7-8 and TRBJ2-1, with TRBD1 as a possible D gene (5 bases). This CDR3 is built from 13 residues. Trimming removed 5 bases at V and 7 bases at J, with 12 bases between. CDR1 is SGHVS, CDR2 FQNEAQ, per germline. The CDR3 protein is CASSLGPGNEQFF. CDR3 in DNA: TGTGCCAGCAGCCTGGGGCCAGGGAATGAGCAGTTCTTC.

The CDR3 loop is CASSEGTGTYNEQFF. CDR3 sequence (DNA): TGTGCCAGCAGCGAGGGGACAGGAACCTACAATGAGCAGTTCTTC. The gene calls are TRBV9 and TRBJ2-1; 8 nucleotides align to TRBD1. This CDR3 region has 15 residues. The V gene end was trimmed by 3 bases and the J gene end by 2 bases; junction bases not matched to a gene: 4. Germline CDR1 is SGDLS and CDR2 is YYNGEE.

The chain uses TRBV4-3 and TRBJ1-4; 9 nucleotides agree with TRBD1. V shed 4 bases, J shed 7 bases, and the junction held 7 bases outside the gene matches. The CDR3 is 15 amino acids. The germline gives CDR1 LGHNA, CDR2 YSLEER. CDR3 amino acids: CASSLGQGSGEKLFF. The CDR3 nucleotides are TGCGCCAGCAGCCTAGGACAGGGGAGTGGTGAAAAACTGTTTTTT.

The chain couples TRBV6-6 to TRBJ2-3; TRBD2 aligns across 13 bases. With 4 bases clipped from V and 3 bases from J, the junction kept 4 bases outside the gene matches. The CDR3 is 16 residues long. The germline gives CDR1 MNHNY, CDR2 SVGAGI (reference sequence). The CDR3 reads CASSSLAGGPTDTQYF. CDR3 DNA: TGTGCCAGCAGTTCACTAGCGGGAGGGCCGACAGATACGCAGTATTTT.

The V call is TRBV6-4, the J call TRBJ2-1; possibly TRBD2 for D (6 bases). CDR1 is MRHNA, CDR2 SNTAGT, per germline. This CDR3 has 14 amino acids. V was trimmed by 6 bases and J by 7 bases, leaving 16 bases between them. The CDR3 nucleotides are TGTGCCAGCAGCCTTACCGGGGGTAAGAATGAGCAGTTCTTC. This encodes CASSLTGGKNEQFF.

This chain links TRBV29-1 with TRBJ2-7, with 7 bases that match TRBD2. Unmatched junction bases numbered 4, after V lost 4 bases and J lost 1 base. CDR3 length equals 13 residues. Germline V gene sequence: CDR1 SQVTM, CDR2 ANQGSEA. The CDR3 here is CSVGGSVSYEQYF. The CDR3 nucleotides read TGCAGCGTTGGCGGGAGTGTTTCCTACGAGCAGTACTTC.

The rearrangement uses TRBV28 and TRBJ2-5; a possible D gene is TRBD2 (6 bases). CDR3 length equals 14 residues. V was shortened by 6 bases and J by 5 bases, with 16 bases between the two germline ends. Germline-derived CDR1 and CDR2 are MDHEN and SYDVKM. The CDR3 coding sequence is TGTGCCAGCAGCCCTGGGGGGAGCTGGGAGACCCAGTACTTC. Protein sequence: CASSPGGSWETQYF.

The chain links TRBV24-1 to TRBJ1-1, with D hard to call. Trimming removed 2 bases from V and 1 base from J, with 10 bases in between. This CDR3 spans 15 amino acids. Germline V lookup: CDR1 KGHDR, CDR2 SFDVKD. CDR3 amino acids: CATSDSRGQNTEAFF. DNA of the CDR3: TGTGCCACCAGTGATTCACGGGGTCAGAACACTGAAGCTTTCTTT.

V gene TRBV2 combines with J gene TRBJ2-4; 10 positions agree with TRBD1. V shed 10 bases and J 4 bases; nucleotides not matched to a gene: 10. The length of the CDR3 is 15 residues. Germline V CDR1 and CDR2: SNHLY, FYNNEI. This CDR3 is CATSDRGIAKNIQYF. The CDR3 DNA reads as TGTGCCACTTCGGACAGGGGGATTGCAAAAAACATTCAGTACTTC.

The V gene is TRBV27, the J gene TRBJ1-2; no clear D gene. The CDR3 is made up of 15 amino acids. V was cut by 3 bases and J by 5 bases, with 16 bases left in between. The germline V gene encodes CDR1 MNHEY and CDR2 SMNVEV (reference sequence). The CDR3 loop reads CASSFYHPSRYGYTF. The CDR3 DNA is TGTGCCAGCAGTTTTTACCATCCCTCCCGGTATGGCTACACCTTC.

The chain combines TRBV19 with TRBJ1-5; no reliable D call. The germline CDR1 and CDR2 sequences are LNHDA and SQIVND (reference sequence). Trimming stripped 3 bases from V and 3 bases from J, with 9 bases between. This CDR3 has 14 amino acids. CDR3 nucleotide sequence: TGTGCCAGTAGTATCAACGAGGACAATCAGCCCCAGCATTTT. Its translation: CASSINEDNQPQHF.

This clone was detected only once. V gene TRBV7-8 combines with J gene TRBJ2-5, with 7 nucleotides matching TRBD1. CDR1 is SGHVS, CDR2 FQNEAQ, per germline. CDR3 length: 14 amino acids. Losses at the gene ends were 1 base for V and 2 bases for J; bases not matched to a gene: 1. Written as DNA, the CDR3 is TGTGCCAGCAGCTTAGGACAGGGTCAAGAGACCCAGTACTTC. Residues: CASSLGQGQETQYF.

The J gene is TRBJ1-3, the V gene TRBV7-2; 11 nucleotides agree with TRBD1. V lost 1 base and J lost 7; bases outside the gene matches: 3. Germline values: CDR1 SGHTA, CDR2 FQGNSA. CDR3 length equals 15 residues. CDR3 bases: TGTGCCAGCAGCTTAGGCCGGGACAGGGGGAACACCATATATTTT. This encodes CASSLGRDRGNTIYF. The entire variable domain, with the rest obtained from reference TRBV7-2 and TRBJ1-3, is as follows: GAGVSQSPSNKVTEKGKDVELRCDPISGHTALYWYRQSLGQGLEFLIYFQGNSAPDKSGLPSDRFSAERTGGSVSTLTIQRTQQEDSAVYLCASSLGRDRGNTIYFGEGSWLTVV.

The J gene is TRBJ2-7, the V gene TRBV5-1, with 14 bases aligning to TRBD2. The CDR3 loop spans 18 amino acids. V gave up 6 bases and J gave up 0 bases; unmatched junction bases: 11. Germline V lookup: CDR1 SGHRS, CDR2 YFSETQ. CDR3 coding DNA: TGCGCCAGCAACTCGGGACTAGCGGGAGACACCGGCTCCTACGAGCAGTACTTC. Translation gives CASNSGLAGDTGSYEQYF.

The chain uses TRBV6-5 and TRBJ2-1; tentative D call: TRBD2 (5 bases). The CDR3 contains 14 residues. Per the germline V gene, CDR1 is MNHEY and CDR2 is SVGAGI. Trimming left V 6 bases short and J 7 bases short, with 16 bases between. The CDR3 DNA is TGTGCCAGCAGCCGCCCGAGGAGCGGTAATGAGCAGTTCTTC. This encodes CASSRPRSGNEQFF.

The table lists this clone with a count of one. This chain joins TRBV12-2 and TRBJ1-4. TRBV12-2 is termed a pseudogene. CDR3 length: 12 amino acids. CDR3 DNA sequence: TGTGCAAGCTGGGGGGTCGTCGAAAAACTGTTTTTT. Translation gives CASWGVVEKLFF.